The present entry profiles one TCR beta chain with its context. Antigen specificity is unknown. Survey-level immunoSEQ v3.0 assays were run. Sequenced by immunoSEQ multiplex PCR; TCRdb stores in-frame clones only, minus some. The sample comprises around 33,000 clones, about four fifths of which are singletons, and over 7% rests with the top ten. Trimming removed 0 bases from V and 3 bases from J; junction bases left unmatched: 2. CDR3 size: 15 residues. Per germline, CDR1 SGHKS and CDR2 YYEKEE (reference sequence). These data come from a study of long-term antiretroviral therapy in people with HIV. Study summary: First collections came about a decade before the 2015 immediate-ART recommendation. Study-level results: In HIV, the repertoires covered a tighter span of CDR3 lengths than in controls. No data were available on ART adherence, viral resistance or therapy changes.

The chain combines TRBV5-5 with TRBJ2-5, with 10 bases matching TRBD1. The clonotype originates from a man younger than 30 with HIV. This specimen was unsorted PBMCs, taken 0.4 years before starting antiretroviral therapy. Written as DNA, the CDR3 is TGTGCCAGCAGCTTGGAGGGGACAGGGGAAGAGACCCAGTACTTC. This codes for CASSLEGTGEETQYF.